This is a list of T cell receptor beta chains from one sample in a study of early stage breast cancer tumors. Only in-frame clones appear in the TCRdb table, and some are missing; sequencing was by immunoSEQ multiplex PCR. This repertoire shows 11,000 to 15,000 clones, about 81% found once; its top ten account for 4.9%. Sequenced material: normal breast tissue next to the tumor. These receptors all stem from a person between 30 and 45 years old with breast cancer. Each CDR3 is given with its conserved first and last residue. A D gene is named only where the DNA matches it firmly.

J,D,length,V,CDR3
TRBJ1-6,TRBD1,16,TRBV19,CASSATGDPWNSPLHF
TRBJ2-7,TRBD2,16,TRBV4-2,CASSQDRDSGREEQYF
TRBJ1-2,TRBD1,12,TRBV19,CASSVQGDGYTF
TRBJ2-2,TRBD2,13,TRBV11-2,CASSERDPGELFF
TRBJ2-1,TRBD2,14,TRBV19,CASSQGLAANEQFF
TRBJ1-1,-,13,TRBV30,CAWNRGVYTEAFF
TRBJ2-7,-,14,TRBV6-6,CASSYGQGSYEQYF
TRBJ2-3,-,17,TRBV7-9,CASSLALEYTSTDTQYF
TRBJ2-2,TRBD1,14,TRBV10-2,CATPDRGGTGELFF
TRBJ1-2,-,15,TRBV6-5,CATLTGPNRLYGYTF
TRBJ2-1,TRBD2,17,TRBV30,CAWSAGISGISYNEQFF
TRBJ1-1,-,15,TRBV6-1,CASSENPRGYTEAFF
TRBJ1-3,-,11,TRBV30,CAWSSGNTIYF
TRBJ2-7,TRBD2,14,TRBV7-2,CASSITSGLYEQYF
TRBJ2-1,-,16,TRBV7-6,CASSSRLATGYNEQFF
TRBJ2-1,TRBD2,17,TRBV27,CASSPGAGGVSYNEQFF
TRBJ2-1,-,15,TRBV5-8,CASSLVWGIYNEQFF
TRBJ2-1,TRBD2,17,TRBV5-1,CASSLAGGLAGYNEQFF
TRBJ2-1,-,16,TRBV5-4,CASSLAVAGYYNEQFF
TRBJ2-7,-,14,TRBV7-9,CASSDTTGKYEQYF
TRBJ2-7,-,16,TRBV11-2,CASSSPRDQATYEQYF
TRBJ2-7,TRBD2,16,TRBV4-2,CASSQAAGGRPYEQYF
TRBJ1-5,-,15,TRBV30,CAWSVRATSNQPQHF
TRBJ2-2,TRBD2,15,TRBV5-1,CASSVGLDGAGELFF
TRBJ2-1,-,15,TRBV7-2,CASSLMTGTYNEQFF
TRBJ1-5,-,16,TRBV5-5,CASSLSTEGISQPQHF
TRBJ1-2,TRBD1,14,TRBV5-1,CASSNSGQIYGYTF
TRBJ1-5,-,14,TRBV19,CASSIGHANQPQHF
TRBJ2-1,TRBD2,16,TRBV7-3,CASSLGAGEVLNEQFF
TRBJ1-3,-,14,TRBV30,CAWKEQSSGNTIYF
TRBJ2-1,TRBD2,18,TRBV5-4,CASSQDPSGSAIYNEQFF
TRBJ2-7,-,13,TRBV28,CAILGGRTYEQYF
TRBJ2-1,-,15,TRBV6-1,CASSGGGGPYNEQFF
TRBJ2-7,-,13,TRBV6-5,CASSRGFSYEQYF
TRBJ1-1,-,13,TRBV5-4,CASSRGEGTEAFF
TRBJ2-7,-,15,TRBV7-3,CASSTRAGVAYEQYF
TRBJ2-1,-,17,TRBV4-2,CASSQADWTPSDNEQFF
TRBJ2-1,-,18,TRBV7-4,CASSHPARRERVYNEQFF
TRBJ1-1,-,14,TRBV7-9,CASSPSGRDTEAFF
TRBJ2-5,TRBD2,15,TRBV4-3,CASSQGLAGAETQYF
TRBJ2-1,-,14,TRBV6-4,CASSDSPGVDEQLF
TRBJ2-7,TRBD1,16,TRBV5-8,CASSEDQGASLYEQYF
TRBJ2-6,TRBD2,17,TRBV5-1,CASYPTSGRAGANVLTF